The 19 T cell receptor beta chains given below trace back to one sample, sequenced in a study of cytomegalovirus exposure and HLA in healthy donors. Data came from immunoSEQ multiplex PCR; TCRdb stores just in-frame clones and leaves some out. The repertoire holds 150,000 or so clones, roughly 90% seen once, with around 24% in the top ten. The sample comprised PBMCs. These receptors were obtained from a man between 18 and 35 years old in good health and CMV-seropositive.

The chain has TRBV9 and TRBJ2-7, with TRBD2 identical over 13 bases. J lost 2 bases, V lost 3 bases, and 2 bases had no gene match. Germline CDR1 reads SGDLS; CDR2 reads YYNGEE. There are 15 residues in the CDR3. DNA for the CDR3: TGTGCCAGCAGCGAGGGACTAGCGGGGACCTACGAGCAGTACTTC. Translated, it gives CASSEGLAGTYEQYF.

This rearrangement joins TRBV4-3 to TRBJ1-2, with 7 bases aligning to TRBD1. The CDR3 is made up of 15 amino acids. J was trimmed by 7 bases and V by 3 bases; bases with no gene match: 11. From germline, CDR1 is LGHNA and CDR2 YSLEER. The CDR3 protein is CASSHFTGDASGYTF. In nucleotides, the CDR3 is TGCGCCAGCAGCCATTTCACAGGGGACGCAAGTGGCTACACCTTC.

This clone has a single count. The V and J genes are TRBV6-5 and TRBJ2-1; D possibly corresponds to TRBD1 (6 bases). Germline CDR1 MNHEY, CDR2 SVGAGI. This CDR3 comprises 13 residues. Trimming took off 6 bases at V and 4 bases at J, with 10 bases between the two ends. CDR3 amino acids: CASSLGAYNEQFF. The CDR3, as DNA: TGTGCCAGCAGCTTGGGGGCATACAATGAGCAGTTCTTC.

The rearrangement links TRBV27 to TRBJ1-1, with 7 bases lining up with TRBD1. The CDR3 is 13 amino acids. Germline V gives CDR1 MNHEY, CDR2 SMNVEV (reference sequence). After removal of 4 bases from V and 10 bases from J, the junction contained 9 bases not matched to a gene. The CDR3 spells CASSSRGSDRAFF. In DNA form, the CDR3 reads TGTGCCAGCAGTTCCAGGGGGTCAGACAGAGCTTTCTTT.

The chain has TRBV18 and TRBJ1-4, with TRBD1 as a possible D gene (6 bases). Germline lookup yields CDR1 KGHSH and CDR2 LQKENI. The CDR3 is made up of 15 amino acids. V lost 5 bases, J lost 2 bases, and 12 bases lay in between. The CDR3 sequence: CASSSYRVTNEKLFF. DNA for the CDR3: TGTGCCAGCTCATCTTACAGGGTCACTAATGAAAAACTGTTTTTT.

This clone appeared once. The chain carries TRBV7-2 and TRBJ1-4; D might be TRBD1 (6 bases). V shed 1 base and J shed 7 bases, with 16 bases lying between them. The CDR3 extends over 16 amino acids. Germline V gene sequence: CDR1 SGHTA, CDR2 FQGNSA. CDR3 in DNA: TGTGCCAGCAGCTTAGGGGTGGCGACAGGCGGTGAAAAACTGTTTTTT. Amino acid sequence: CASSLGVATGGEKLFF.

The chain carries TRBV2 and TRBJ2-3; 13 nucleotides line up with TRBD2. This CDR3 contains 15 residues. V lost 6 bases and J lost 4; bases outside the gene matches: 4. CDR1 and CDR2 from the germline V gene are SNHLY and FYNNEI. The CDR3 sequence is CASRPTSGGADTQYF. Here the CDR3 DNA reads TGTGCCAGCAGACCCACTAGCGGGGGGGCAGATACGCAGTATTTT.

The chain carries TRBV27 and TRBJ1-1; 11 bases line up with TRBD1. The CDR3 is 16 amino acids. V dropped 6 bases and J dropped 5; count of bases not matched to a gene: 11. Germline lookup yields CDR1 MNHEY and CDR2 SMNVEV (reference sequence). Here the CDR3 reads CASSRDRGKGRTEAFF. In nucleotides, the CDR3 is TGTGCCAGCAGCCGGGACAGGGGGAAAGGTAGGACTGAAGCTTTCTTT.

The sample holds one count of this clone. The chain joins TRBV7-2 to TRBJ2-5; 8 bases line up with TRBD2. This CDR3 comprises 15 residues. Germline trimming cut 3 bases from V and 5 bases from J; bases unmatched to any gene: 8. In germline, CDR1 is SGHTA, CDR2 FQGNSA. The CDR3: CASSFPPGGRETQYF. As DNA, the CDR3 is TGTGCCAGCAGCTTCCCCCCGGGAGGGAGGGAGACCCAGTACTTC.

The chain is built from TRBV4-3 and TRBJ2-1; 10 positions agree with TRBD1. The CDR3 extends over 15 amino acids. CDR1 and CDR2 (germline): LGHNA, YSLEER. V lost 0 bases, J lost 9 bases, and 5 bases stayed unmatched. CDR3 sequence: CASSQDRTGGGEQFF. The CDR3 DNA reads as TGCGCCAGCAGCCAAGATCGGACAGGGGGTGGTGAGCAGTTCTTC.

This clone occurred once. This chain joins TRBV9 and TRBJ2-3; 7 bases are shared with TRBD2. The CDR3 totals 13 residues. Germline loops: CDR1 SGDLS, CDR2 YYNGEE. V lost 4 bases to trimming and J lost 6 bases; unmatched junction nucleotides: 5. This chain's CDR3 is CASSPWGGDTQYF. The DNA of the CDR3 is TGTGCCAGCAGCCCTTGGGGAGGGGATACGCAGTATTTT.

This sequence joins TRBV5-1 and TRBJ2-1; TRBD1 agrees at 9 bases. The CDR3 covers 15 residues. From germline, CDR1 is SGHRS and CDR2 YFSETQ. V lost 4 bases, J lost 6 bases, and 8 bases stayed unmatched. CDR3 loop: CASSPGQGTPNEQFF. The CDR3 DNA sequence: TGCGCCAGCAGCCCGGGACAGGGTACCCCCAATGAGCAGTTCTTC.

V is TRBV5-1 and J is TRBJ2-1; 10 bases align to TRBD2. With 4 bases clipped from V and 7 bases from J, the junction kept 8 bases outside the gene matches. CDR3 size: 15 residues. The germline V gene has CDR1 SGHRS and CDR2 YFSETQ. The CDR3 sequence is CASSPVASGSNEQFF. The CDR3 coding sequence is TGCGCCAGCAGCCCCGTCGCTAGCGGGAGTAATGAGCAGTTCTTC. Full variable domain (remainder filled in from reference TRBV5-1 and TRBJ2-1): KAGVTQTPRYLIKTRGQQVTLSCSPISGHRSVSWYQQTPGQGLQFLFEYFSETQRNKGNFPGRFSGRQFSNSRSEMNVSTLELGDSALYLCASSPVASGSNEQFFGPGTRLTVL.

The chain links TRBV14 to TRBJ1-1; 10 nucleotides agree with TRBD1. CDR1 and CDR2 from the germline V gene are SGHDN and FVKESK. This CDR3 spans 14 amino acids. V shed 4 bases, J shed 3 bases, and the junction held 2 bases outside the gene matches. CDR3 protein: CASSPGQGYTEAFF. The CDR3 DNA reads TGTGCCAGCAGCCCGGGACAGGGGTACACTGAAGCTTTCTTT.

V usage is TRBV6-6 and J usage is TRBJ2-2; TRBD1 aligns across 11 bases. V was clipped by 7 bases and J by 6 bases; unmatched bases: 4. Germline CDR1 is MNHNY and CDR2 is SVGAGI (reference sequence). The CDR3 contains 14 residues. The CDR3, as DNA: TGTGCCAGCACCGGACAGGGGGCGCCCGGGGAGCTGTTTTTT. This gives the protein CASTGQGAPGELFF.

The chain has TRBV7-2 and TRBJ1-3, with D maybe TRBD1 (6 bases). The germline V gene encodes CDR1 SGHTA and CDR2 FQGNSA. V lost 1 base and J lost 4, with 14 bases in between. CDR3 length: 16 residues. The CDR3 nucleotides are TGTGCCAGCAGCTTAGTGAGGCAGGGGATAGGAAACACCATATATTTT. Its protein is CASSLVRQGIGNTIYF.

The chain recombines TRBV5-1 with TRBJ1-3; a weak D match, TRBD1 (5 bases). The germline V and J ends were trimmed by 2 bases and 6 bases, with 9 bases remaining between them. The CDR3 covers 13 residues. CDR1 SGHRS and CDR2 YFSETQ come from the germline V gene. The CDR3 region is CASSFAGINTIYF. In DNA, the CDR3 is TGCGCCAGCAGCTTCGCAGGGATAAACACCATATATTTT. The whole variable domain, remainder taken from reference TRBV5-1 and TRBJ1-3, is KAGVTQTPRYLIKTRGQQVTLSCSPISGHRSVSWYQQTPGQGLQFLFEYFSETQRNKGNFPGRFSGRQFSNSRSEMNVSTLELGDSALYLCASSFAGINTIYFGEGSWLTVV.

This clone appeared once. This sequence joins TRBV29-1 and TRBJ1-2; 8 bases are a match to TRBD1. Germline values: CDR1 SQVTM, CDR2 ANQGSEA. J lost 2 bases, V lost 4 bases, and 9 bases had no gene match. The CDR3 has 15 residues. The DNA of the CDR3 is TGCAGCGTTGCAATGGACAGGGATCGGAACTATGGCTACACCTTC. This translates into CSVAMDRDRNYGYTF.

V usage is TRBV11-2 and J usage is TRBJ1-3, with a weak D call TRBD1 (5 bases). This CDR3 is built from 13 residues. Germline V lookup: CDR1 SGHAT, CDR2 FQNNGV. Trimming removed 2 bases at V and 7 bases at J, with 9 bases between. CDR3 coding DNA: TGTGCCAGCAGCTTATGGGGCGAGAACACCATATATTTT. This sequence encodes CASSLWGENTIYF.